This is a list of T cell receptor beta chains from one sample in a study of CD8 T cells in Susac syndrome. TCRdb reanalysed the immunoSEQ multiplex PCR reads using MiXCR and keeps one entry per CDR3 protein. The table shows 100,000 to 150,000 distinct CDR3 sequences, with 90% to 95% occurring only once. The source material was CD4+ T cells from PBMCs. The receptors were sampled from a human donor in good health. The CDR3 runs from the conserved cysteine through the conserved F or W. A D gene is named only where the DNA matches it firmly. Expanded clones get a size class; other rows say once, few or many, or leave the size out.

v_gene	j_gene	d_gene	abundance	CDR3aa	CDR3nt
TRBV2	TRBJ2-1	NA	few	CASGGGTATYNEQFF	TGTGCCAGCGGGGGAGGGACAGCAACCTACAATGAGCAGTTCTTC
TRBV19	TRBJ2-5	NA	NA	CASSSWHGRVQETQYF	TGTGCCAGTAGTTCTTGGCACGGCCGGGTCCAAGAGACCCAGTACTTC
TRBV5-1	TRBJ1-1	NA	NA	CASGEQGRTEAFF	TGCGCCAGCGGCGAACAGGGCAGGACTGAAGCTTTCTTT
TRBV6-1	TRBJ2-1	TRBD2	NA	CASSGAVAGVNYNEQFF	TGTGCCAGCAGTGGAGCAGTAGCGGGAGTGAACTACAATGAGCAGTTCTTC
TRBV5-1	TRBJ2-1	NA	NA	CASSARLDEQFF	TGCGCCAGCAGCGCCCGGTTGGATGAGCAGTTCTTC
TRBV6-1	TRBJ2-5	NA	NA	CASSEVMGSGQETQYF	TGTGCCAGCAGTGAAGTGATGGGGTCCGGACAAGAGACCCAGTACTTC
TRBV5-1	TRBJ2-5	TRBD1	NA	CASSLGTAETQYF	TGCGCCAGCAGCCTAGGGACAGCGGAGACCCAGTACTTC
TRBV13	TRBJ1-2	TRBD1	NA	CASSWGQGANNYGYTF	TGTGCCAGCAGCTGGGGACAGGGGGCCAATAACTATGGCTACACCTTC
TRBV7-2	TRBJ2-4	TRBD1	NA	CASSWDRKNIQYF	TGTGCCAGCAGCTGGGACAGGAAAAACATTCAGTACTTC
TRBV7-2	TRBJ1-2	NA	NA	CASSLAFGEGYTF	TGTGCCAGCAGCTTAGCTTTTGGGGAGGGCTACACCTTC
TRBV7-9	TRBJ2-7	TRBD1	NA	CASSSLQGHEQYF	TGTGCCAGCAGCTCCCTACAGGGGCACGAGCAGTACTTC
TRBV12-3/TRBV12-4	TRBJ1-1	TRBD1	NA	CASTRTGRAFF	TGTGCCAGCACTCGGACAGGGAGAGCTTTCTTT
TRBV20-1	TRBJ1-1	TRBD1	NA	CRTGDSNTEAFF	TGCAGAACAGGGGATTCGAACACTGAAGCTTTCTTT
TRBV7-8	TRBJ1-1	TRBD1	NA	CASSFRDRGTEAFF	TGTGCCAGCAGCTTCCGGGACAGGGGTACTGAAGCTTTCTTT